This T cell receptor (beta chain) was sequenced in a study of cytomegalovirus exposure and HLA in healthy donors. Whole-study results and caveats: Information on immune exposure was restricted to one variable (CMV serostatus). Cytomegalovirus status was reportedly diagnosed by the classifier with high sensitivity and specificity. TCR beta chain V- and J-gene trimming was linked, in a later analysis, to a missense variant in DCLRE1C. An apparent linkage of common viral pathogens to several of the most significant clusters emerged in a later analysis.

The germline CDR1 and CDR2 sequences are MDHEN and SYDVKM. V lost 2 bases, J lost 4 bases, and 11 bases lay in between. There are 14 residues in the CDR3. In the PCR, 60 Vbeta and 13 Jbeta primers were used. Sequenced by immunoSEQ multiplex PCR; TCRdb stores in-frame clones only, minus some. The table records about 200,000 clones, roughly three quarters of them present only once. With regard to this clone: Its antigen is as yet unknown.

This chain uses TRBV28 with TRBJ1-2; a possible D gene is TRBD1 (5 bases). This receptor was taken from a man between 50 and 59 years old in good health and CMV-seronegative. The source material was PBMCs. In nucleotides, the CDR3 is TGTGCCAGCAGTTTAACCCAGGGTAGCTATGGCTACACCTTC. Translated: CASSLTQGSYGYTF.